The sequence of this TCR beta chain was determined in a study of blood T cell repertoires in COVID-19. The CDR3 covers 14 residues. The ends lost 4 bases at V and 7 bases at J; junction bases unmatched: 4. Germline CDR1 and CDR2: PRHDT and FYEKMQ (reference sequence). Patients from Seattle were sampled longitudinally, starting during active infection. Per the original methods: From reference gene primer amplification, estimates of nucleated cell counts were derived. The table came from immunoSEQ multiplex PCR; TCRdb's copy has only in-frame clones and leaves some out. The V and J calls and clone size come from that table; D and trimming were worked out from the DNA. The sample includes about 170,000 clones, less than 90% of them seen just once.

The chain links TRBV13 to TRBJ1-4; 9 nucleotides align to TRBD1. This clonotype originated in a woman aged 60-70 years with COVID-19, enrolled during active disease. The sequencing sample was made of peripheral blood. The DNA for the CDR3 is TGTGCCAGCAGCTGGGGACAGGGAAGTGAAAAACTGTTTTTT. Translation: CASSWGQGSEKLFF.